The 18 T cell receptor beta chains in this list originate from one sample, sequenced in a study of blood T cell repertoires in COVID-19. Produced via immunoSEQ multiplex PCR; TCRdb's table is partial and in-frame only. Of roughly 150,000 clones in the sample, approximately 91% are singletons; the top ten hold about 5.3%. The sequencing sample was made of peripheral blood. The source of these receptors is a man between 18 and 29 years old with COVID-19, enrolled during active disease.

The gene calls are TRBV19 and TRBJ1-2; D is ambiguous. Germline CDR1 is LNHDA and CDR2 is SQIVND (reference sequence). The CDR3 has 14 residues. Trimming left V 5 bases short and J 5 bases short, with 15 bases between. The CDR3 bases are TGTGCCAGTAGTCCAATTTGGGAGGGATATGGCTACACCTTC. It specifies CASSPIWEGYGYTF.

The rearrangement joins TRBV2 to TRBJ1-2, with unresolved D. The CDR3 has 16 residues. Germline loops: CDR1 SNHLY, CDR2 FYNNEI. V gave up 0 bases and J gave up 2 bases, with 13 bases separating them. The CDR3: CASSEAGEVGNYGYTF. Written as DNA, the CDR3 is TGTGCCAGCAGTGAAGCTGGAGAGGTCGGAAACTATGGCTACACCTTC.

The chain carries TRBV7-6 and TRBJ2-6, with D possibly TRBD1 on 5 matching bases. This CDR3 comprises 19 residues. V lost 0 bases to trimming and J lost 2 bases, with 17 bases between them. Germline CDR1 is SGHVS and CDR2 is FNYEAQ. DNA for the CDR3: TGTGCCAGCAGCTTAGCCCTGAAGTTGGGCAGGGCTGGGGCCAACGTCCTGACTTTC. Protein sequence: CASSLALKLGRAGANVLTF.

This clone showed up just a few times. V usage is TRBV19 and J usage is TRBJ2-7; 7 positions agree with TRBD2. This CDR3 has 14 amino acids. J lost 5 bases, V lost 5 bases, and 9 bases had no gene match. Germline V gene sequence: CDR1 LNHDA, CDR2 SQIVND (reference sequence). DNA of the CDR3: TGTGCCAGTAGTTCAAAGACTAGCCCGAACGAGCAGTACTTC. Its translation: CASSSKTSPNEQYF.

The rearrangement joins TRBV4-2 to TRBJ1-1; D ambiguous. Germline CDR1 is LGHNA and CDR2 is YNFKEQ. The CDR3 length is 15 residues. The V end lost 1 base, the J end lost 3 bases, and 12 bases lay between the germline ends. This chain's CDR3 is CASSQVVKGDTEAFF. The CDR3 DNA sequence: TGTGCCAGCAGCCAAGTGGTAAAGGGAGACACTGAAGCTTTCTTT.

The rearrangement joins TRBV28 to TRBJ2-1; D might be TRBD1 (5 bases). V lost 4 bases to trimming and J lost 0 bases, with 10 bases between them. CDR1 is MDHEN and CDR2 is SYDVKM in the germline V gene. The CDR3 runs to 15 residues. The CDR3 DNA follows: TGTGCCAGCAGTTCATACGACAGCTCCTACAATGAGCAGTTCTTC. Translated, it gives CASSSYDSSYNEQFF.

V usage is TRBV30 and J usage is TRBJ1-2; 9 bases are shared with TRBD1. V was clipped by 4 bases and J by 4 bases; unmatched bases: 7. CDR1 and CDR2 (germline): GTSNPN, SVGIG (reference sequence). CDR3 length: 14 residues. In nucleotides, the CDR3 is TGTGCCTGGACCTTGGACAGGGGATTCTATGGCTACACCTTC. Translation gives CAWTLDRGFYGYTF.

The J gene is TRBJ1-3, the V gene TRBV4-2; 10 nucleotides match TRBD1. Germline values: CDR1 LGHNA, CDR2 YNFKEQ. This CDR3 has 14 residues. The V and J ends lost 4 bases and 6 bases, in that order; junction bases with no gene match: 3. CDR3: CASSPGTGANTIYF. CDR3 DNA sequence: TGTGCCAGCAGCCCGGGGACAGGGGCAAACACCATATATTTT.

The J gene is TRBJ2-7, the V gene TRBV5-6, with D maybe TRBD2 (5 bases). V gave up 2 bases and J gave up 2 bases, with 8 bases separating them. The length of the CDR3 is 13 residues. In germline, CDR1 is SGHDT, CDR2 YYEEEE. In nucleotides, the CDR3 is TGTGCCAGCAGCTTTGGGAGTACCTACGAGCAGTACTTC. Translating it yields CASSFGSTYEQYF.

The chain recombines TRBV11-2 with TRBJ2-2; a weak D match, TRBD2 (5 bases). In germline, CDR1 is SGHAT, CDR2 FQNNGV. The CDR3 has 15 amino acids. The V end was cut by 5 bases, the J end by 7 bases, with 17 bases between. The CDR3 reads CASSPPARSGGELFF. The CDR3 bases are TGTGCCAGCAGCCCCCCCGCGAGAAGCGGCGGGGAGCTGTTTTTT.

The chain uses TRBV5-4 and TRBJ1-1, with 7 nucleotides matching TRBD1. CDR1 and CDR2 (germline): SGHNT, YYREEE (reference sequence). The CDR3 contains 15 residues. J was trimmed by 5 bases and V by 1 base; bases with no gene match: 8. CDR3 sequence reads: CASSLQGEWKTEAFF. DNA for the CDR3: TGTGCCAGCAGCTTGCAGGGGGAATGGAAGACTGAAGCTTTCTTT.

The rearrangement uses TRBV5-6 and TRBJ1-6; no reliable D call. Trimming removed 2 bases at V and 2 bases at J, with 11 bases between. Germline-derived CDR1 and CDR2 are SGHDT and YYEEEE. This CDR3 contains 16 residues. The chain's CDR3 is CASSFRGEAYNSPLHF. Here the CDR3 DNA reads TGTGCCAGCAGCTTCCGGGGAGAGGCCTATAATTCACCCCTCCACTTT.

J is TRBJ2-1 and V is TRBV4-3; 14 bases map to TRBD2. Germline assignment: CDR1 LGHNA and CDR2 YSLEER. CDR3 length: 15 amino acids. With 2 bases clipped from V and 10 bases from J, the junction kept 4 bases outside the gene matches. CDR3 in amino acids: CASSQRLAGGGEQFF. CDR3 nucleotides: TGCGCCAGCAGCCAACGACTAGCGGGAGGGGGGGAGCAGTTCTTC.

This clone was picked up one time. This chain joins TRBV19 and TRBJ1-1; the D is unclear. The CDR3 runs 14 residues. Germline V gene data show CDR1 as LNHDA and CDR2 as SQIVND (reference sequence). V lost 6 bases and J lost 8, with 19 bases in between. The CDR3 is CASRPPLGGQEAFF. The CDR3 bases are TGTGCCAGTAGACCACCCCTCGGTGGGCAGGAAGCTTTCTTT.

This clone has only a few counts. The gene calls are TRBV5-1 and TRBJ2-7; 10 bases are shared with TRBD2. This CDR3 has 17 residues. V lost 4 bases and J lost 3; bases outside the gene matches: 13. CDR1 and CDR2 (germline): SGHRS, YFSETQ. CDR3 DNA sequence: TGCGCCAGCAGCCCCCGACTAGCGGGCGCAGCATTCTACGAGCAGTACTTC. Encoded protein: CASSPRLAGAAFYEQYF. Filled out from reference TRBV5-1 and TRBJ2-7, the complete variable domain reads KAGVTQTPRYLIKTRGQQVTLSCSPISGHRSVSWYQQTPGQGLQFLFEYFSETQRNKGNFPGRFSGRQFSNSRSEMNVSTLELGDSALYLCASSPRLAGAAFYEQYFGPGTRLTVT.

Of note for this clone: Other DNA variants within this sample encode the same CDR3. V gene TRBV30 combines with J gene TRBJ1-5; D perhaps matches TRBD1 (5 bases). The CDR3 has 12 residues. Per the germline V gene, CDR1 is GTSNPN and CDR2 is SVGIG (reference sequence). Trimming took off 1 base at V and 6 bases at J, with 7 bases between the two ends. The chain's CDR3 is CAWSGGRQPQHF. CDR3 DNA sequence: TGTGCCTGGAGTGGGGGCCGTCAGCCCCAGCATTTT.

Here the CDR3 reads CASSPQGSHTWYTF. CDR3 sequence (DNA): TGTGCCAGCAGCCCACAGGGTTCTCATACTTGGTACACCTTC. The chain uses TRBV13 and TRBJ1-2; D possibly corresponds to TRBD1 (6 bases). This CDR3 has 14 amino acids. V shed 5 bases and J shed 11 bases, with 21 bases lying between them. CDR1 and CDR2 (germline): PRHDT, FYEKMQ (reference sequence).

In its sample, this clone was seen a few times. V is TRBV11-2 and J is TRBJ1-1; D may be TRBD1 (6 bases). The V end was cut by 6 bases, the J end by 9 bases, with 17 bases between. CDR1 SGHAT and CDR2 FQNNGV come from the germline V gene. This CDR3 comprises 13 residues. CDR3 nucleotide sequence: TGTGCCAGCAGTCTTGGACAGTTCTCTCAAGCTTTCTTT. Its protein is CASSLGQFSQAFF.